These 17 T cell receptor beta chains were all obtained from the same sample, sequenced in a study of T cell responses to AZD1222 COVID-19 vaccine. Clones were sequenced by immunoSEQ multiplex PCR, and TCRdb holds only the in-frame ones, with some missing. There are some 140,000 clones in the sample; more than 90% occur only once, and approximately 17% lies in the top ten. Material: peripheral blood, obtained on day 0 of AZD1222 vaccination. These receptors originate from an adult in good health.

DNA for the CDR3: TGTGCCATCAGTGAGTCCCAGATCACAGATACGCAGTATTTT. Its protein product is CAISESQITDTQYF. This sequence joins TRBV10-3 and TRBJ2-3; D is uncertain. This CDR3 has 14 amino acids. Trimming left V 0 bases short and J 2 bases short, with 6 bases between. Germline CDR1 ENHRY, CDR2 SYGVKD.

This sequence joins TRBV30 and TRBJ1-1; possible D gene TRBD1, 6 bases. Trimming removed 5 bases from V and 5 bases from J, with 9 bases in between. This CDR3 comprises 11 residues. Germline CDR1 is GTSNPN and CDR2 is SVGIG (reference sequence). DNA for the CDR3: TGTGCCTGGGTAACAGGGACTGAAGCTTTCTTT. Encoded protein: CAWVTGTEAFF. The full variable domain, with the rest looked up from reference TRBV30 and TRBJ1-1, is SQTIHQWPATLVQPVGSPLSLECTVEGTSNPNLYWYRQAAGRGLQLLFYSVGIGQISSEVPQNLSASRPQDRQFILSSKKLLLSDSGFYLCAWVTGTEAFFGQGTRLTVV.

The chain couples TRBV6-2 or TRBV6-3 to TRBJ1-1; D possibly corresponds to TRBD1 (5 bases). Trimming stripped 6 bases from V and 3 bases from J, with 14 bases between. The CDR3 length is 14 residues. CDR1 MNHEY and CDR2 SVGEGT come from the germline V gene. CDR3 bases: TGTGCCAGCAGCCCCGGGGGTGTAGACACTGAAGCTTTCTTT. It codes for CASSPGGVDTEAFF.

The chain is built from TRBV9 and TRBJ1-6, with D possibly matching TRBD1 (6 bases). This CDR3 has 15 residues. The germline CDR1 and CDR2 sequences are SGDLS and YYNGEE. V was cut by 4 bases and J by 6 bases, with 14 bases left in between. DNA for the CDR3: TGTGCCAGCAGCACAGGGACACTGGGTAATTCACCCCTCCACTTT. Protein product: CASSTGTLGNSPLHF.

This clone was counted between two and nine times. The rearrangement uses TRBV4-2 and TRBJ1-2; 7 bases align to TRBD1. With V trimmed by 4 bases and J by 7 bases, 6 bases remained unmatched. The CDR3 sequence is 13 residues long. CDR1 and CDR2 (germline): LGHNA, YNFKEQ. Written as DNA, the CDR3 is TGTGCCAGCAGCCGGACAGGTTTCGGTGGCTACACCTTC. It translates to CASSRTGFGGYTF.

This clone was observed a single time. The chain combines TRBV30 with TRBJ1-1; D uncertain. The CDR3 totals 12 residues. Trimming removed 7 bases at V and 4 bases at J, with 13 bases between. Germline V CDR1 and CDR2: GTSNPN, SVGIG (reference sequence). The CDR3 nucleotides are TGTGCCTACTCAGCGATGGGCACTGAAGCTTTCTTT. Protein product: CAYSAMGTEAFF.

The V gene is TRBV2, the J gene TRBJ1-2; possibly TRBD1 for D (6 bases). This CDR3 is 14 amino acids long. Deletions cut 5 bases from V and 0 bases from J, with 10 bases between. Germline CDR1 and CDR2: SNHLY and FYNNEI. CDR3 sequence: CASSSQGPNYGYTF. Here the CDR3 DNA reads TGTGCCAGCAGTTCACAGGGTCCTAACTATGGCTACACCTTC.

The CDR3 DNA is TGTGCCAGCTCACCGACTAGCGGAGAGACCCAGTACTTC. Translated: CASSPTSGETQYF. V usage is TRBV18 and J usage is TRBJ2-5; 9 bases align to TRBD2. With V trimmed by 3 bases and J by 4 bases, 0 bases remained unmatched. Germline assignment: CDR1 KGHSH and CDR2 LQKENI. The CDR3 runs 13 residues.

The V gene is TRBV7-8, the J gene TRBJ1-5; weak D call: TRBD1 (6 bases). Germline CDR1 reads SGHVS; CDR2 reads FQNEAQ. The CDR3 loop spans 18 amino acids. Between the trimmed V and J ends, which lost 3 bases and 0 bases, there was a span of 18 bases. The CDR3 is CASSLPGGAWNSNQPQHF. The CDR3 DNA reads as TGTGCCAGCAGCTTGCCGGGGGGGGCGTGGAATAGCAATCAGCCCCAGCATTTT.

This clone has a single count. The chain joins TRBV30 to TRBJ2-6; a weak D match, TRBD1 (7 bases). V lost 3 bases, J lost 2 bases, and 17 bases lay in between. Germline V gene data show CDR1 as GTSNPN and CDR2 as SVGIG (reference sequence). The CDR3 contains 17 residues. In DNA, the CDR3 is TGTGCCTGGAGCGCCAGGGGGGTTGGCACTGGGGCCAACGTCCTGACTTTC. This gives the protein CAWSARGVGTGANVLTF.

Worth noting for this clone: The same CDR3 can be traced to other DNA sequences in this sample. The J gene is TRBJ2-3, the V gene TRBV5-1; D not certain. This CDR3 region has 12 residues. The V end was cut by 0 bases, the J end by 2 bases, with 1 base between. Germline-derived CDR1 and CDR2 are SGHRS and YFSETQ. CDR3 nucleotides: TGCGCCAGCAGCTTGGACACAGATACGCAGTATTTT. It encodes CASSLDTDTQYF.

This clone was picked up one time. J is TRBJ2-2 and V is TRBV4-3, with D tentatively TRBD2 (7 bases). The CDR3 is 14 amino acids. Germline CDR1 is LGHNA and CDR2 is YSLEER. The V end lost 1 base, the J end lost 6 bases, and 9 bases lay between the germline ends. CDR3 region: CASSQGRGPGELFF. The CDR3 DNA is TGCGCCAGCAGCCAAGGGCGGGGGCCCGGGGAGCTGTTTTTT.

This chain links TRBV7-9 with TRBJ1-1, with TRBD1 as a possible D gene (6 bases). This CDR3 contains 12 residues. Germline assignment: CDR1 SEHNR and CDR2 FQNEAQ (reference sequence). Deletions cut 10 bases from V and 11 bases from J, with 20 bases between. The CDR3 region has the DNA TGTGCCAACCAAAAACAGGGCGGACGCGCTTTCTTT. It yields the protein CANQKQGGRAFF. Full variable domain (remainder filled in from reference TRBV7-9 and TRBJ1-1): DTGVSQNPRHKITKRGQNVTFRCDPISEHNRLYWYRQTLGQGPEFLTYFQNEAQLEKSRLLSDRFSAERPKGSFSTLEIQRTEQGDSAMYLCANQKQGGRAFFGQGTRLTVV.

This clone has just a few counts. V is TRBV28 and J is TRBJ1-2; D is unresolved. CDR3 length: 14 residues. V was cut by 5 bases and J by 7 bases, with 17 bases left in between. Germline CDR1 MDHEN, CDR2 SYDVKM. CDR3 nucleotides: TGTGCCAGCAGTCCTGTGGGCCCTACCGTTGGCTACACCTTC. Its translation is CASSPVGPTVGYTF.

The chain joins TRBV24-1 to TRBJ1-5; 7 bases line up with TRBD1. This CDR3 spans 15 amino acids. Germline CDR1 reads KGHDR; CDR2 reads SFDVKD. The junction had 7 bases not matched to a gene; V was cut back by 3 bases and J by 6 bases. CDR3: CATSDPTGEGQPQHF. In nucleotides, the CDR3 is TGTGCCACCAGTGATCCTACAGGGGAGGGTCAGCCCCAGCATTTT.

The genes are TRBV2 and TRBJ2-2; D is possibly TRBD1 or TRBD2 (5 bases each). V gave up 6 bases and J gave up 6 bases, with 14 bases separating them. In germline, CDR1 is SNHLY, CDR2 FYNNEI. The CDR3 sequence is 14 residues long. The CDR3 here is CASRGVRGAGELFF. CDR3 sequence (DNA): TGTGCCAGCAGGGGGGTCCGGGGCGCCGGGGAGCTGTTTTTT.

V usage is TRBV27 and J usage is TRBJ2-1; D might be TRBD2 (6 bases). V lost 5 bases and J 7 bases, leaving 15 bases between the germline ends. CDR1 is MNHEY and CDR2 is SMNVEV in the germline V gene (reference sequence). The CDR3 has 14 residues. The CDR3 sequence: CASSGGLGGNEQFF. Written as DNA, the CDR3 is TGTGCCAGCAGTGGAGGACTGGGGGGAAATGAGCAGTTCTTC.